The next 3 T cell receptor beta chains were all read from a single sample in a study of T-cell reconstitution after alpha-beta-depleted transplantation in children. For TCRbeta, the library was prepared with unique molecular identifiers. In TCRdb, the PCR reads were re-called with MiXCR into one record per CDR3 protein. The repertoire includes a few hundred thousand distinct CDR3 sequences, 10% to 15% of them detected once, and approximately 2% sits in the top ten. The sequencing here drew on PBMCs, mostly from graft donor cells, taken 360 days after TCRalphabeta/CD19-depleted stem cell transplant. These receptors were obtained from a male patient under 18 who had a stem cell transplant for acute myeloid leukemia, so the T cells may come from the graft donor.

A note on this clonotype: A much more abundant neighbour one base away suggests this may be a read error. This chain links TRBV28 with TRBJ2-5; D gene ambiguous. Germline V CDR1 and CDR2: MDHEN, SYDVKM. The CDR3 loop spans 13 amino acids. The CDR3 here is CASSLSIHETEYF. In nucleotides, the CDR3 is TGTGCCAGCAGTTTATCTATTCATGAGACCGAGTACTTC.

This clonotype occurred a few times. The CDR3 DNA reads as TGCAGTGCTCGAGGTCATCTGGGGAACACTGAAGCTTTCTTT. Its protein product is CSARGHLGNTEAFF. The chain joins TRBV20-1 to TRBJ1-1; no reliable D call. The V end was cut by 5 bases, the J end by 1 base, with 14 bases between. The length of the CDR3 is 14 residues. Germline-derived CDR1 and CDR2 are DFQATT and SNEGSKA (reference sequence).

The gene calls are TRBV6-6 and TRBJ2-7; possible D gene TRBD1, 5 bases. V lost 6 bases to trimming and J lost 4 bases, with 10 bases between them. Germline V gene lookup returns CDR1 MNHNY and CDR2 SVGAGI (reference sequence). This CDR3 contains 12 residues. In DNA, the CDR3 is TGTGCCAGCAGCCACGACAGATACGAGCAGTACTTC. Translation gives CASSHDRYEQYF.